A selection of T cell receptor beta chains follows, all from one sample in a study of blood T cell repertoires in COVID-19. Using immunoSEQ multiplex PCR, the repertoire was profiled, and TCRdb retains in-frame clones only, with some absent. The table records roughly 310,000 clones, approximately 90% of them present only once. The specimen was peripheral blood. These receptors were collected from a woman in her forties or fifties with active or convalescent COVID-19. The CDR3 runs from the conserved cysteine through the conserved F or W.

J gene: TRBJ1-4; V gene: TRBV28; CDR3 protein: CASSPRGTANEKLFF
J gene: TRBJ2-7; V gene: TRBV6-2/TRBV6-3; CDR3 protein: CASSYSPGGSVGYEQYF
J gene: TRBJ2-1; V gene: TRBV29-1; CDR3 protein: CSVALHDWGGYNEQFF
J gene: TRBJ2-1; V gene: TRBV5-1; CDR3 protein: CASSSAGGPNNEQFF
J gene: TRBJ2-3; V gene: TRBV19; CDR3 protein: CASSPPRQGPGADTQYF
J gene: TRBJ2-5; V gene: TRBV6-2/TRBV6-3; CDR3 protein: CASSGTRQETQYF
J gene: TRBJ1-1; V gene: TRBV9; CDR3 protein: CASGEGDRGTAFF
J gene: TRBJ1-1; V gene: TRBV20-1; CDR3 protein: CSASSGQGNTEAFF
J gene: TRBJ1-2; V gene: TRBV6-6; CDR3 protein: CASSYGQGGNYGYTF
J gene: TRBJ2-1; V gene: TRBV19; CDR3 protein: CASSIDPPGGSYNEQFF
J gene: TRBJ1-2; V gene: TRBV27; CDR3 protein: CASSYQGALPYGYTF
J gene: TRBJ1-1; V gene: TRBV7-9; CDR3 protein: CASSSPRDRELMNTEAFF
J gene: TRBJ2-5; V gene: TRBV19; CDR3 protein: CASRGTLQETQYF
J gene: TRBJ1-5; V gene: TRBV4-1; CDR3 protein: CASSQVFGNQPQHF
J gene: TRBJ2-3; V gene: TRBV7-9; CDR3 protein: CASSFTRGQEDTQYF
J gene: TRBJ2-2; V gene: TRBV7-2; CDR3 protein: CASSLEVGGNAGELFF
J gene: TRBJ2-6; V gene: TRBV27; CDR3 protein: CASSRGTGGTGANVLTF
J gene: TRBJ1-4; V gene: TRBV30; CDR3 protein: CAWSWGATNEKLFF
J gene: TRBJ1-1; V gene: TRBV6-5; CDR3 protein: CASRTGAMNTEAFF
J gene: TRBJ2-5; V gene: TRBV20-1; CDR3 protein: CSARGGTQYF
J gene: TRBJ1-1; V gene: TRBV9; CDR3 protein: CASSVAQGGDTEAFF
J gene: TRBJ1-5; V gene: TRBV28; CDR3 protein: CASSLGQGNQPQHF